The source of this TCR beta chain is a study of T cells in Graves' hyperthyroidism and ophthalmopathy. The wider study: Peripheral blood draws took place at initial diagnosis, ahead of any treatment. Findings and caveats of the study: Most expanded thyroid clonotypes above 0.001 recurred in blood.

The sample, blood from the first hyperthyroidism diagnosis, precedes any ophthalmopathy symptoms. RNA transcripts provided the source from which TCR beta CDR3 regions were amplified. HTBI primers were the set used in a first-round RT-PCR of the TCR CDR3. TCRdb reprocessed the multiplex PCR reads with MiXCR, giving one entry per CDR3 protein. The sample has around 240,000 distinct CDR3 sequences, just over 14% seen once. A note on this clonotype: Its specificity is unknown.

The germline V gene encodes CDR1 SNHLY and CDR2 FYNNEI. The CDR3 is made up of 16 amino acids. J was trimmed by 2 bases and V by 7 bases; bases with no gene match: 5. The sequenced sample was blood. V and J are TRBV2 and TRBJ2-3; 14 bases line up with TRBD2. The receptor was derived from a woman between 35 and 50 years old with Graves' hyperthyroidism that later progressed to Graves' ophthalmopathy. CDR3 in DNA: TGTGCCAGCATCATGGGACTAGCGGGGGACACAGATACGCAGTATTTT. Residues: CASIMGLAGDTDTQYF.